This TCR beta chain is drawn from a study of Graves' ophthalmopathy and Graves' hyperthyroidism. Many counts were recorded for this clonotype. Germline values: CDR1 SNHLY, CDR2 FYNNEI. The V gene lost 6 bases and the J gene lost 4 bases, with 18 bases spanning the gap. This CDR3 spans 15 amino acids. RNA served as the template for amplifying TCR beta CDR3 regions. The authors performed first-round RT-PCR with HTBI primers and then a second-round multiplex PCR. One entry per CDR3 protein results from TCRdb running MiXCR on the multiplex PCR reads. The repertoire includes hundreds of thousands of distinct CDR3 sequences, 35% to 50% of them detected once, and roughly 3% sits in the top ten.

The TCR was taken from an adult man with Graves' ophthalmopathy. The chain has TRBV2 and TRBJ1-1, with D perhaps matching TRBD1 (6 bases). Source material: peripheral blood. This CDR3 is CASRIWGAVSTEAFF. DNA for the CDR3: TGTGCCAGCAGAATTTGGGGGGCGGTGAGCACTGAAGCTTTCTTT.